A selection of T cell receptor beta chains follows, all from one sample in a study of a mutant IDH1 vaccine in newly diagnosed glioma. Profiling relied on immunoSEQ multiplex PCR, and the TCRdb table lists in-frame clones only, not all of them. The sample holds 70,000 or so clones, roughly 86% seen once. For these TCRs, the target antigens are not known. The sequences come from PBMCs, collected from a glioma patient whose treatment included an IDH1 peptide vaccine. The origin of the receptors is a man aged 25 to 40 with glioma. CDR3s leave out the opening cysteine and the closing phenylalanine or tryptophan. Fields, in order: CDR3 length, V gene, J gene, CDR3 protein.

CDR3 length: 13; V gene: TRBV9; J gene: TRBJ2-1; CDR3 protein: ASSPGGGGGNEQF
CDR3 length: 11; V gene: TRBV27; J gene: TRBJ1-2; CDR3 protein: ASSLRQNYGYT
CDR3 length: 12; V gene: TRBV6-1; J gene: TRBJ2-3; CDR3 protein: ASRPPGALYTQY
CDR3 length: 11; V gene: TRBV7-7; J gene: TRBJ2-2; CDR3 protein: ASSSSGTGELF
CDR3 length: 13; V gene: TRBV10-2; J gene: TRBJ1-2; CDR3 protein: AIRDRTDGNYGYT
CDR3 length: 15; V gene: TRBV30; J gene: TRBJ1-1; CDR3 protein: AWSQWGPHLLGTEAF
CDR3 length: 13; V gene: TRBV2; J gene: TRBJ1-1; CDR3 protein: ASRESGGWGSEAF
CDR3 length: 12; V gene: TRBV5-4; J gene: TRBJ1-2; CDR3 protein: ASSLKGFDYGYT
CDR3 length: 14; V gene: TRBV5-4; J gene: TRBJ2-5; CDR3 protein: ASSQEMQGRWETQY
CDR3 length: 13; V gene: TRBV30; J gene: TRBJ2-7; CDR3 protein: AWSVMGFYTYEQY
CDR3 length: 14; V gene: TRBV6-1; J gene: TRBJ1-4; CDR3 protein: ASSEAITGYEEKLF
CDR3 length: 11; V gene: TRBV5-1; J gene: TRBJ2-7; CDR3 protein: ASSFSVPYEQY
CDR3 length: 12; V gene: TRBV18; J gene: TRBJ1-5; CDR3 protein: ASSPSREGQPQH